This T cell receptor (beta chain) comes out of a study of cytomegalovirus exposure and HLA in healthy donors. The study, taken as a whole, reports: In a later analysis, donors in an Asian-associated ancestry cluster reportedly had fewer N-insertions in productive TCRs than the cohort mean. CMV serostatus was the only immune exposure information that was available.

Researchers ran the PCR with 60 Vbeta and 13 Jbeta primers. Clones were sequenced by immunoSEQ multiplex PCR, and TCRdb holds only the in-frame ones, with some missing. The sample has 200,000 or so clones, nearly 80% seen once. With regard to this clone: Antigen: not known.

The specimen sequenced was PBMCs. The source of this sequence is a woman in her 30s in good health and CMV-seropositive.

The CDR3 is CASVPLRGSGNTIYF. The CDR3 bases are TGTGCCAGCGTACCACTCAGGGGCTCTGGAAACACCATATATTTT. The chain links TRBV6-5 to TRBJ1-3; possible D gene TRBD1, 6 bases. Trimming left V 8 bases short and J 0 bases short, with 14 bases between. In germline, CDR1 is MNHEY, CDR2 SVGAGI. This CDR3 contains 15 residues.